This entry describes one T cell receptor beta chain. Its antigen remains unidentified. Researchers ran the PCR with 60 Vbeta and 13 Jbeta primers. Some clones are missing from TCRdb's copy, which holds only in-frame ones; the method was immunoSEQ multiplex PCR. The repertoire has around 210,000 clones, around 80% of them found once; the top ten carry around 0.44%. The data are from a study of cytomegalovirus exposure and HLA in healthy donors. Study-wide findings and caveats: CMV serostatus alone was available as immune exposure information. When the data were analyzed later, several of the most significant clusters appeared to be linked to common viral pathogens. DRB1 had the most TCR associations and HLA-C the fewest, a later analysis found, with rates varying by HLA locus.

There are 15 residues in the CDR3. J gave up 1 base and V 3 bases, and 4 bases lay outside the gene matches. CDR1 and CDR2 (germline): SGHVS, FQNEAQ. Source material: PBMCs. This TCR was sampled from a boy younger than 18 in good health and CMV-seronegative. The V gene is TRBV7-8, the J gene TRBJ1-1, with 8 bases that match TRBD1. CDR3 in DNA: TGTGCCAGCAGCTTCCCCGGACAGGGGAACACTGAAGCTTTCTTT. As protein: CASSFPGQGNTEAFF.